This TCR beta chain originates from a study of blood T cells in healthy people across ages. A second PCR of 7 to 11 cycles used a sample-barcoded 5' primer and a J-beta primer mix. A template-switch adaptor with 12 random nucleotides tagged each cDNA molecule. TCRdb re-called the 5' RACE reads through MiXCR, storing one row per CDR3 protein. In the table there are 700,000 to 950,000 distinct CDR3 sequences, about 62% of which are singletons. This CDR3 contains 15 residues. CDR1 and CDR2 from the germline V gene are MNHEY and SVGEGT. The V gene end was trimmed by 7 bases and the J gene end by 4 bases; junction bases not matched to a gene: 11. Only a few counts were recorded for this clonotype.

The sequence was obtained from a young man in good health. The sample taken for sequencing was blood. The chain has TRBV6-2 or TRBV6-3 and TRBJ2-3; 7 bases fit TRBD2. The CDR3 sequence: CASKMSGIRADTQYF. The DNA of the CDR3 is TGTGCCAGCAAGATGAGCGGGATTAGAGCAGATACGCAGTATTTT.